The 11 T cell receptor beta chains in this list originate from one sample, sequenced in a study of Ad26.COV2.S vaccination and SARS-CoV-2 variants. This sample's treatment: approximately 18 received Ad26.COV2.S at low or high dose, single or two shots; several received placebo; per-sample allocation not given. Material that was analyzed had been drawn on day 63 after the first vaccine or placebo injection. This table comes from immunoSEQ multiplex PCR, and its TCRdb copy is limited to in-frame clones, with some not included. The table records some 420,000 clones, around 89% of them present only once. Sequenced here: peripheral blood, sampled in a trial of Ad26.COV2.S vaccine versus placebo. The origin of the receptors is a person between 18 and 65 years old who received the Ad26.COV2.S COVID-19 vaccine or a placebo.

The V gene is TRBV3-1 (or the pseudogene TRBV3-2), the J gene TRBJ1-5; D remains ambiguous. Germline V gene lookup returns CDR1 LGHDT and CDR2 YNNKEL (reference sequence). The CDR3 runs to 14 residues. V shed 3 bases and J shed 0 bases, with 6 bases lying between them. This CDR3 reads CASSQGSSNQPQHF. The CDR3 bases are TGTGCCAGCAGCCAGGGCTCTAGCAATCAGCCCCAGCATTTT.

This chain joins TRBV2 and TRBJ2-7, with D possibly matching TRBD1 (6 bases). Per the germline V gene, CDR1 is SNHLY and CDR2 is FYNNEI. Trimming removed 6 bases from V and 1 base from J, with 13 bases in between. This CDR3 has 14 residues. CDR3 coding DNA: TGTGCCAGCAGCTCCGGGACAAATTCCTACGAGCAGTACTTC. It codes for CASSSGTNSYEQYF.

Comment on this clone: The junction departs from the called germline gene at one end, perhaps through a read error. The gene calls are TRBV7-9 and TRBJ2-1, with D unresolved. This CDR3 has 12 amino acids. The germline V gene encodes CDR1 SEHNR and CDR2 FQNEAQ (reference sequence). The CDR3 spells CASSLNKNLFLF. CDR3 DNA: TGTGCCAGCAGCTTAAACAAAAACCTCTTTCTCTTC.

The CDR3 here is CASSARLAGTDTQYF. For the CDR3, the DNA is TGCGCCAGCAGCGCTCGACTAGCGGGCACAGATACGCAGTATTTT. The chain couples TRBV4-1 to TRBJ2-3; the match to TRBD2 covers 9 bases. With 5 bases clipped from V and 1 base from J, the junction kept 4 bases outside the gene matches. Germline V gene sequence: CDR1 MGHRA, CDR2 YSYEKL. There are 15 residues in the CDR3.

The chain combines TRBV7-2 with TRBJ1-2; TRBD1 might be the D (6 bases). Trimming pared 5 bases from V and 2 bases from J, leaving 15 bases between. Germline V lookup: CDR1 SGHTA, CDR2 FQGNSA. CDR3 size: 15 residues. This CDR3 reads CASSPSGAQNYGYTF. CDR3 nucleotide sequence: TGTGCCAGCAGCCCCTCGGGGGCCCAGAACTATGGCTACACCTTC. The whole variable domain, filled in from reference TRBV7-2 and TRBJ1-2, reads GAGVSQSPSNKVTEKGKDVELRCDPISGHTALYWYRQSLGQGLEFLIYFQGNSAPDKSGLPSDRFSAERTGGSVSTLTIQRTQQEDSAVYLCASSPSGAQNYGYTFGSGTRLTVV.

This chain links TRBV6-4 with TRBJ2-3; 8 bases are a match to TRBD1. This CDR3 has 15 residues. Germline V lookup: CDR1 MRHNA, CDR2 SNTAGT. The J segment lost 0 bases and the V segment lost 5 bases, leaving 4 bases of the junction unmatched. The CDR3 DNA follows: TGTGCCAGCAGTCCCCAGGGGGCTAGCACAGATACGCAGTATTTT. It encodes CASSPQGASTDTQYF.

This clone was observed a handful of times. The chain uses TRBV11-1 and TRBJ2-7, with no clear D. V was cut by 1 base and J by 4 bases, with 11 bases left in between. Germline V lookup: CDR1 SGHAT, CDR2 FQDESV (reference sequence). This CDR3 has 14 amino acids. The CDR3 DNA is TGTGCCAGCAGCTTAGGCCGGCGTCCGTACGAGCAGTACTTC. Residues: CASSLGRRPYEQYF.

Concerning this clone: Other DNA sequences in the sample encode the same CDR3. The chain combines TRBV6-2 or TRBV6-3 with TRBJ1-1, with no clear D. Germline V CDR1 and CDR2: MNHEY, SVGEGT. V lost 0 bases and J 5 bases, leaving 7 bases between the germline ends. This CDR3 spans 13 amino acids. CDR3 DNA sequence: TGTGCCAGCAGTTACTCTAGAGGGACTGAAGCTTTCTTT. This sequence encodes CASSYSRGTEAFF.

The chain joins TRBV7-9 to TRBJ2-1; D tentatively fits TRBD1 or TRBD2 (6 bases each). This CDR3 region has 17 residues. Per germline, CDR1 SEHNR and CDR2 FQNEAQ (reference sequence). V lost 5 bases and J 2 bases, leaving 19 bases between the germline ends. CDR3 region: CASSLSGGAGTYNEQFF. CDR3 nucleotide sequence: TGTGCCAGCAGCCTAAGTGGGGGCGCGGGGACCTACAATGAGCAGTTCTTC.

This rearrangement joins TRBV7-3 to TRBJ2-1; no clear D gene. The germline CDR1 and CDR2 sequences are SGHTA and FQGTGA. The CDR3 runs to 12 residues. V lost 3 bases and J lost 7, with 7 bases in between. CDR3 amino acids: CASSFGPNEQFF. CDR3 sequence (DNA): TGTGCCAGCAGCTTTGGACCAAATGAGCAGTTCTTC.

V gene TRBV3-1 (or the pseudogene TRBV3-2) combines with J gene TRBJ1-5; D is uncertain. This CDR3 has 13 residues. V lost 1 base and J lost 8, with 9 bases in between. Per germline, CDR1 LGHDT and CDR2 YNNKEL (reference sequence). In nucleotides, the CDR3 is TGTGCCAGCAGCCAAGTAGGGTCAGAGCCCCAGCATTTT. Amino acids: CASSQVGSEPQHF.